This record looks at one TCR beta chain sequence and its context. Vbeta (60) and Jbeta (13) primers were used in the PCR. Generated by immunoSEQ multiplex PCR, the TCRdb table keeps only in-frame clones and is missing some. Here the sample spans over 75,000 clones, roughly 79% being singletons. The CDR3 is made up of 13 amino acids. The germline CDR1 and CDR2 sequences are SGHVS and FQNEAQ. Trimming took 0 bases from V and 3 from J, leaving 6 bases between them. These data originate in a study of cytomegalovirus exposure and HLA in healthy donors. Material: PBMCs. The TCR sequence derives from a female donor in good health and CMV-seronegative. The chain uses TRBV7-8 and TRBJ2-7; D is ambiguous. The CDR3: CASSLALDYEQYF. In DNA, the CDR3 is TGTGCCAGCAGCTTAGCGTTAGACTACGAGCAGTACTTC.